These T cell receptor beta chains were read from a single sample in a study of beta chain features in type 1 diabetes. TCRdb's copy holds only in-frame clones and misses some; the assay was immunoSEQ multiplex PCR. The table includes 310,000 or so clones, roughly 11% detected once. Sequencing used naive CD4+ T cells from blood. These receptors all come from a woman under 40 in good health. Both conserved end residues are part of each CDR3. The D gene is left open where the match is weak. The size field is filled for only some rows; it gives once, few, many or a size class.

D,size,J,V,DNA,CDR3
NA,NA,TRBJ1-2,TRBV28,TGTGCCAGCAGTTTCGCACAGGCTTCCTATGGCTACACCTTC,CASSFAQASYGYTF
TRBD2,few,TRBJ2-2,TRBV14,TGTGCCAGCAGCCAAGTAACTAGCGGGGTTACCGGGGAGCTGTTTTTT,CASSQVTSGVTGELFF
TRBD2,NA,TRBJ2-2,TRBV7-2,TGTGCCAGCAGCCCAGGACTAGCGGTGGGCACCGGGGAGCTGTTTTTT,CASSPGLAVGTGELFF
NA,NA,TRBJ2-1,TRBV7-9,TGTGCCAGCAGGAGTGAGGACTGGCGCAGGGGATACAATGAGCAGTTCTTC,CASRSEDWRRGYNEQFF
NA,few,TRBJ2-5,TRBV11-1,TGTGCCAGCAGCTTAAATTCAGCGGAAGAGACCCAGTACTTC,CASSLNSAEETQYF
NA,few,TRBJ2-2,TRBV5-6,TGTGCCAGCAGCCCCCCCGACGAACAGGGTGGGACCGGGGAGCTGTTTTTT,CASSPPDEQGGTGELFF
TRBD2,NA,TRBJ2-7,TRBV7-2,TGTGCCAGCAGGCGAGGTGGTCTAGCGGGAGAGTCCTACGAGCAGTACTTC,CASRRGGLAGESYEQYF
NA,NA,TRBJ2-2,TRBV15,TGTGCCACCAGCATTCTCTCCGGGGAGCTGTTTTTT,CATSILSGELFF
NA,NA,TRBJ2-6,TRBV19,TGTGCCAGTAGTGCCCGCGGATCAGCTGGGGCCAACGTCCTGACTTTC,CASSARGSAGANVLTF
NA,few,TRBJ2-1,TRBV30,TGTGCCTGGAGAAAGGCGGGACCTGACAATGAGCAGTTCTTC,CAWRKAGPDNEQFF
TRBD2,few,TRBJ2-1,TRBV6-5,TGTGCCAGCAGTTATGAGGGGACTAGCGGGAGTAATGAGCAGTTCTTC,CASSYEGTSGSNEQFF
NA,NA,TRBJ1-1,TRBV28,TGTGCCAGCAGTTCAGGACAGAACACTGAAGCTTTCTTT,CASSSGQNTEAFF
TRBD1,NA,TRBJ2-7,TRBV28,TGTGCCAGCACCCGGACAGGCGTAGCCTACGAGCAGTACTTC,CASTRTGVAYEQYF
NA,few,TRBJ1-4,TRBV6-5,TGTGCCAGCAGTTACTCACGGAGGGGAAATGAAAAACTGTTTTTT,CASSYSRRGNEKLFF
NA,few,TRBJ2-4,TRBV4-3,TGCGCCAGCAGCAATGAAGCCGGGACTGGGGGAAACATTCAGTACTTC,CASSNEAGTGGNIQYF
NA,NA,TRBJ1-1,TRBV5-1,TGCGCCAGCTCGATGGGGCGAACTGAAGCTTTCTTT,CASSMGRTEAFF
NA,few,TRBJ2-1,TRBV7-9,TGTGCCAGCAGCTTAGCTGTGACTACGGCACACAATGAGCAGTTCTTC,CASSLAVTTAHNEQFF
TRBD2,NA,TRBJ2-3,TRBV4-3,TGCGCCAGCAGCCAAGAGCGGGCGGGAGATAAAGATACGCAGTATTTT,CASSQERAGDKDTQYF